The 31 T cell receptor beta chains in this list originate from one sample, sequenced in a study of blood T cell repertoires in COVID-19. Sequencing used immunoSEQ multiplex PCR; TCRdb keeps in-frame clones, though not all of them. The sample has 100,000 or so clones; around 81% are singletons. The sequenced material came from peripheral blood. All receptors derive from an older woman with acute or convalescent COVID-19.

This clone was found a few times. The chain has TRBV19 and TRBJ1-2; D is possibly TRBD1 (6 bases). The CDR3 has 14 amino acids. Germline CDR1 reads LNHDA; CDR2 reads SQIVND (reference sequence). V lost 7 bases to trimming and J lost 4 bases, with 16 bases between them. CDR3 protein: CASNPQGIPYGYTF. DNA of the CDR3: TGTGCCAGTAACCCTCAGGGGATCCCCTATGGCTACACCTTC.

The CDR3 sequence: CASSPRGRENEKLFF. CDR3 in DNA: TGTGCCAGCAGCCCCCGAGGCAGGGAAAATGAAAAACTGTTTTTT. This chain uses TRBV7-6 with TRBJ1-4; TRBD1 might be the D (5 bases). Germline V gene data show CDR1 as SGHVS and CDR2 as FNYEAQ. There are 15 residues in the CDR3. V was cut by 5 bases and J by 5 bases, with 15 bases left in between.

J is TRBJ1-6 and V is TRBV5-5; 7 bases line up with TRBD1. The germline CDR1 and CDR2 sequences are SGHKS and YYEKEE (reference sequence). With 9 bases clipped from V and 3 bases from J, the junction kept 3 bases outside the gene matches. The CDR3 contains 13 residues. CDR3 loop: CATGTVYNSPLHF. CDR3 DNA sequence: TGTGCCACGGGGACAGTCTATAATTCACCCCTCCACTTT.

The chain employs TRBV11-2 and TRBJ2-7; TRBD1 agrees at 7 bases. Germline trimming cut 1 base from V and 3 bases from J; bases unmatched to any gene: 3. Germline lookup yields CDR1 SGHAT and CDR2 FQNNGV. The CDR3 is 14 amino acids. The DNA for the CDR3 is TGTGCCAGCAGCTTAGGAGGGGGCGGCTACGAGCAGTACTTC. This gives the protein CASSLGGGGYEQYF.

This clone was found once. The CDR3 sequence is CASSPYVQARTPQETQYF. In DNA, the CDR3 is TGTGCCAGCTCACCATATGTGCAGGCACGAACCCCCCAAGAGACCCAGTACTTC. The chain uses TRBV18 and TRBJ2-5; D is unresolved. V was shortened by 2 bases and J by 1 base, with 20 bases between the two germline ends. CDR3 length: 18 residues. Germline V lookup: CDR1 KGHSH, CDR2 LQKENI.

The chain uses TRBV6-5 and TRBJ2-7; a weak D match, TRBD2 (6 bases). Germline lookup yields CDR1 MNHEY and CDR2 SVGAGI. V shed 0 bases and J shed 5 bases, with 11 bases lying between them. This CDR3 contains 14 residues. CDR3 bases: TGTGCCAGCAGTTACTCCGCAGGGAGGCACGAGCAGTACTTC. Translated, it gives CASSYSAGRHEQYF.

The genes are TRBV30 and TRBJ2-7; TRBD2 is a possible D gene (6 bases). The CDR3 has 13 amino acids. Germline lookup yields CDR1 GTSNPN and CDR2 SVGIG (reference sequence). V was trimmed by 4 bases and J by 6 bases, leaving 16 bases between them. CDR3 bases: TGTGCCTGGAAGGAAGGGAGGTTCATCGAGCAGTACTTC. Encoded protein: CAWKEGRFIEQYF.

Here the CDR3 DNA reads TGTGCCAGCAGGGGGACAGGGACCTCCAGAGCTTTCTTT. Amino acids: CASRGTGTSRAFF. The chain couples TRBV2 to TRBJ1-1; 9 bases line up with TRBD1. V shed 6 bases and J 10 bases; nucleotides not matched to a gene: 9. The CDR3 covers 13 residues. Germline V gene data show CDR1 as SNHLY and CDR2 as FYNNEI.

The chain carries TRBV3-1 (or the pseudogene TRBV3-2) and TRBJ1-6, with TRBD1 as a possible D gene (5 bases). Germline CDR1 reads LGHDT; CDR2 reads YNNKEL (reference sequence). The CDR3 is 14 amino acids. Trimming removed 3 bases at V and 8 bases at J, with 11 bases between. CDR3 sequence (DNA): TGTGCCAGCAGCCATCGGGGGGGATATTCACCCCTCCACTTT. Its translation is CASSHRGGYSPLHF.

The V call is TRBV7-9, the J call TRBJ2-3; TRBD2 aligns across 8 bases. CDR1 is SEHNR, CDR2 FQNEAQ, per germline (reference sequence). The ends lost 4 bases at V and 5 bases at J; junction bases unmatched: 5. This CDR3 has 14 residues. CDR3 sequence: CASSSGLAGDTQYF. As DNA, the CDR3 is TGTGCCAGCAGCTCTGGACTAGCAGGAGATACGCAGTATTTT.

This clone was detected only a few times. The chain has TRBV7-9 and TRBJ2-7; 9 positions agree with TRBD2. V was pared by 5 bases and J by 5 bases, with 13 bases of the junction left unmatched. From germline, CDR1 is SEHNR and CDR2 FQNEAQ (reference sequence). This CDR3 has 16 amino acids. CDR3 sequence (DNA): TGTGCCAGCAGCGCCCCTGGACTAGCGTTTGGGGACGAGCAGTACTTC. This encodes CASSAPGLAFGDEQYF. The complete variable domain, with remaining parts taken from reference TRBV7-9 and TRBJ2-7, reads DTGVSQNPRHKITKRGQNVTFRCDPISEHNRLYWYRQTLGQGPEFLTYFQNEAQLEKSRLLSDRFSAERPKGSFSTLEIQRTEQGDSAMYLCASSAPGLAFGDEQYFGPGTRLTVT.

CDR3 DNA: TGTGCCAGCAGCCAAACGGGACAGGGTAGCACAGATACGCAGTATTTT. Its protein product is CASSQTGQGSTDTQYF. This rearrangement joins TRBV7-2 to TRBJ2-3, with 9 nucleotides matching TRBD1. V gave up 5 bases and J gave up 0 bases; unmatched junction bases: 6. Per the germline V gene, CDR1 is SGHTA and CDR2 is FQGNSA. This CDR3 spans 16 amino acids.

The gene calls are TRBV5-6 and TRBJ2-5; TRBD1 matches 9 bases. The CDR3 totals 15 residues. Per germline, CDR1 SGHDT and CDR2 YYEEEE. The V gene end was trimmed by 2 bases and the J gene end by 0 bases; junction bases not matched to a gene: 2. CDR3 bases: TGTGCCAGCAGCTTAGACAGGGGGTACCAAGAGACCCAGTACTTC. This gives the protein CASSLDRGYQETQYF. Full variable domain (rest looked up from reference TRBV5-6 and TRBJ2-5): DAGVTQSPTHLIKTRGQQVTLRCSPKSGHDTVSWYQQALGQGPQFIFQYYEEEERQRGNFPDRFSGHQFPNYSSELNVNALLLGDSALYLCASSLDRGYQETQYFGPGTRLLVL.

J is TRBJ2-1 and V is TRBV9; tentative D call: TRBD2 (6 bases). Germline values: CDR1 SGDLS, CDR2 YYNGEE. The CDR3 totals 13 residues. The V end was cut by 4 bases, the J end by 10 bases, with 15 bases between. CDR3 sequence reads: CASSPRREAEQFF. The CDR3 nucleotides read TGTGCCAGCAGCCCAAGGAGGGAGGCGGAGCAGTTCTTC.

The rearrangement links TRBV5-6 to TRBJ1-1; no clear D gene. There are 13 residues in the CDR3. Germline V gives CDR1 SGHDT, CDR2 YYEEEE. Trimming cost V 2 bases and J 1 base, with 6 bases left between them. The CDR3 spells CASSFAGNTEAFF. In DNA, the CDR3 is TGTGCCAGCAGCTTCGCAGGGAACACTGAAGCTTTCTTT.

V gene TRBV4-3 combines with J gene TRBJ1-2, with D possibly matching TRBD1 (6 bases). Trimming removed 0 bases at V and 0 bases at J, with 11 bases between. CDR3 length: 16 residues. Germline V lookup: CDR1 LGHNA, CDR2 YSLEER. The CDR3 is CASSQDPDSTNYGYTF. The CDR3 DNA reads as TGCGCCAGCAGCCAAGATCCGGACAGTACTAACTATGGCTACACCTTC.

As concerns this clone: At the DNA level, this CDR3 is encoded by other sequences in the same sample as well. The chain has TRBV28 and TRBJ1-1; D gene ambiguous. Trimming cost V 5 bases and J 1 base, with 8 bases left between them. Germline CDR1 MDHEN, CDR2 SYDVKM. CDR3 length: 13 residues. In nucleotides, the CDR3 is TGTGCCAGCAGTCTGCAGGAGAACACTGAAGCTTTCTTT. As protein: CASSLQENTEAFF. Looking up the rest from reference TRBV28 and TRBJ1-1 gives the full variable domain: DVKVTQSSRYLVKRTGEKVFLECVQDMDHENMFWYRQDPGLGLRLIYFSYDVKMKEKGDIPEGYSVSREKKERFSLILESASTNQTSMYLCASSLQENTEAFFGQGTRLTVV.

This clone was counted between two and nine times. This chain connects TRBV6-5 to TRBJ1-6; unclear D gene. The CDR3 has 13 residues. Germline CDR1 MNHEY, CDR2 SVGAGI. Trimming stripped 0 bases from V and 9 bases from J, with 6 bases between. The CDR3 loop reads CASSYSRGSPLHF. CDR3 DNA sequence: TGTGCCAGCAGTTACTCGAGAGGTTCACCCCTCCACTTT.

V gene TRBV5-8 combines with J gene TRBJ2-5, with 13 bases identical to TRBD2. The germline CDR1 and CDR2 sequences are SGHTS and YDEGEE. The CDR3 has 20 amino acids. V gave up 1 base and J gave up 2 bases; unmatched junction bases: 14. The CDR3 DNA is TGTGCCAGCAGCTTGTGGACTAGCGGGAGCTCACTCCCCCTTCAAGAGACCCAGTACTTC. This codes for CASSLWTSGSSLPLQETQYF.

The table lists this clone with a few counts. The V and J genes are TRBV4-3 and TRBJ1-4; perhaps TRBD1 as D (5 bases). The CDR3 loop spans 17 amino acids. Trimming stripped 1 base from V and 2 bases from J, with 14 bases between. In germline, CDR1 is LGHNA, CDR2 YSLEER. The CDR3 sequence is CASSQVESRATNEKLFF. As DNA, the CDR3 is TGCGCCAGCAGCCAAGTCGAATCCAGGGCTACTAATGAAAAACTGTTTTTT.

The CDR3 spells CASSLVSSEAFF. The CDR3 coding sequence is TGTGCCAGCAGCTTAGTTTCGAGCGAAGCTTTCTTT. The chain has TRBV7-9 and TRBJ1-1, with no clear D. Per germline, CDR1 SEHNR and CDR2 FQNEAQ (reference sequence). The CDR3 spans 12 residues. Trimming shortened V by 1 base and J by 8 bases, and 8 bases separated the two germline ends.

The chain employs TRBV3-1 (or the pseudogene TRBV3-2) and TRBJ1-2; 7 bases match TRBD1. Looked up from germline, CDR1 is LGHDT and CDR2 is YNNKEL (reference sequence). The CDR3 runs to 14 residues. The ends lost 4 bases at V and 7 bases at J; junction bases unmatched: 9. The CDR3 reads CASSPNKGAGGYTF. The CDR3 nucleotides are TGTGCCAGCAGCCCCAATAAGGGGGCAGGTGGCTACACCTTC.

The chain links TRBV5-1 to TRBJ2-3; D possibly corresponds to TRBD1 (6 bases). V was trimmed by 3 bases and J by 0 bases, leaving 8 bases between them. The CDR3 is 14 amino acids. Looked up from germline, CDR1 is SGHRS and CDR2 is YFSETQ. As DNA, the CDR3 is TGCGCCAGCAGCTCCGGACAGAGCACAGATACGCAGTATTTT. Amino acid sequence: CASSSGQSTDTQYF.

The rearrangement joins TRBV19 to TRBJ2-7; TRBD1 matches at 9 bases. Per the germline V gene, CDR1 is LNHDA and CDR2 is SQIVND (reference sequence). The CDR3 is made up of 15 amino acids. The J segment lost 5 bases and the V segment lost 3 bases, leaving 8 bases of the junction unmatched. CDR3 sequence reads: CASSILGTGQDEQYF. CDR3 in DNA: TGTGCCAGTAGTATTCTGGGGACAGGGCAGGACGAGCAGTACTTC.

The chain uses TRBV5-1 and TRBJ1-1, with TRBD1 identical over 9 bases. Germline V gene lookup returns CDR1 SGHRS and CDR2 YFSETQ. Trimming removed 4 bases from V and 3 bases from J; junction bases left unmatched: 4. This CDR3 comprises 14 residues. CDR3 DNA sequence: TGCGCCAGCAGCGTACAGGGGGCGGACACTGAAGCTTTCTTT. It yields the protein CASSVQGADTEAFF.

DNA of the CDR3: TGTGCCAGCTCATCGGGACAGGTCGGTAGCAATCAGCCCCAGCATTTT. This encodes CASSSGQVGSNQPQHF. V and J are TRBV18 and TRBJ1-5; 8 bases are a match to TRBD1. The J segment lost 0 bases and the V segment lost 5 bases, leaving 6 bases of the junction unmatched. Germline V gene data show CDR1 as KGHSH and CDR2 as LQKENI. The CDR3 totals 16 residues.

V usage is TRBV13 and J usage is TRBJ2-2; 9 bases are a match to TRBD2. The CDR3 is 16 amino acids. The V segment lost 4 bases and the J segment 3 bases; nucleotides outside the gene matches: 6. The germline gives CDR1 PRHDT, CDR2 FYEKMQ (reference sequence). CDR3 sequence (DNA): TGTGCCAGCAGCTCCGTAGCGGGAGCGGACACCGGGGAGCTGTTTTTT. This translates into CASSSVAGADTGELFF.

The chain uses TRBV7-9 and TRBJ2-4; maybe TRBD1 (5 bases). Between the trimmed V and J ends, which lost 1 base and 8 bases, there was a span of 9 bases. This CDR3 comprises 13 residues. Germline CDR1 and CDR2: SEHNR and FQNEAQ (reference sequence). The CDR3 loop reads CASSLGTLDIQYF. The DNA of the CDR3 is TGTGCCAGCAGCTTAGGGACATTGGACATTCAGTACTTC. The variable domain in full, completed from reference TRBV7-9 and TRBJ2-4, reads DTGVSQNPRHKITKRGQNVTFRCDPISEHNRLYWYRQTLGQGPEFLTYFQNEAQLEKSRLLSDRFSAERPKGSFSTLEIQRTEQGDSAMYLCASSLGTLDIQYFGAGTRLSVL.

The chain links TRBV24-1 to TRBJ2-3, with 9 bases identical to TRBD2. The V and J ends lost 9 bases and 5 bases, in that order; junction bases with no gene match: 11. The CDR3 extends over 15 amino acids. The V gene's germline CDR1 is KGHDR and CDR2 SFDVKD. The CDR3, as DNA: TGTGCCACCGCCTCTGGCGGGAGGGCCGTAGATACGCAGTATTTT. Amino acid sequence: CATASGGRAVDTQYF.

The chain combines TRBV30 with TRBJ1-6; tentative D call: TRBD1 (5 bases). CDR3 length: 12 amino acids. With 4 bases removed from V and 8 bases from J, the gap between germline ends came to 9 bases. Germline lookup yields CDR1 GTSNPN and CDR2 SVGIG (reference sequence). CDR3 protein: CAWTIGDSPLHF. In DNA form, the CDR3 reads TGTGCCTGGACGATAGGGGATTCACCCCTCCACTTT.

The J gene is TRBJ2-7, the V gene TRBV5-6; TRBD2 agrees at 8 bases. Germline V lookup: CDR1 SGHDT, CDR2 YYEEEE. The CDR3 runs 13 residues. V shed 5 bases, J shed 7 bases, and the junction held 8 bases outside the gene matches. The CDR3 loop is CASRLLAAREQYF. Written as DNA, the CDR3 is TGTGCCAGCAGGTTACTAGCGGCCCGGGAGCAGTACTTC.